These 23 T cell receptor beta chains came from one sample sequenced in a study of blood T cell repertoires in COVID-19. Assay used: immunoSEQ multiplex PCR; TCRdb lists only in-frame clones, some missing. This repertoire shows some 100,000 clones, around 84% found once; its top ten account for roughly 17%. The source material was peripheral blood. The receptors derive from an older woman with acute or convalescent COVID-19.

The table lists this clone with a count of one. This CDR3 is CASSESNTQGGYTF. For the CDR3, the DNA is TGCGCCAGCAGTGAGTCGAACACGCAGGGCGGCTACACCTTC. The rearrangement links TRBV10-2 to TRBJ1-2; possible D gene TRBD1, 5 bases. The germline CDR1 and CDR2 sequences are WSHSY and SAAADI. V lost 0 bases and J 8 bases, leaving 13 bases between the germline ends. The CDR3 sequence is 14 residues long.

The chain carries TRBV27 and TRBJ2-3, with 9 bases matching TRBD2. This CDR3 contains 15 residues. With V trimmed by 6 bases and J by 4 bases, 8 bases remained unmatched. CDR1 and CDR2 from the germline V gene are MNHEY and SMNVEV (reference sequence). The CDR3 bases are TGTGCCAGCAGGGCAAGGCGGGGGGGGTCAGATACGCAGTATTTT. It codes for CASRARRGGSDTQYF.

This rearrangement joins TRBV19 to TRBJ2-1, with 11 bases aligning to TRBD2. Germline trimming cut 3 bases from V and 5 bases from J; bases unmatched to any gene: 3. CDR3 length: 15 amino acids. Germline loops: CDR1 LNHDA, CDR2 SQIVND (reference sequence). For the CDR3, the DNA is TGTGCCAGTAGTATTAGCGGGGGGGCCCACAATGAGCAGTTCTTC. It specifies CASSISGGAHNEQFF.

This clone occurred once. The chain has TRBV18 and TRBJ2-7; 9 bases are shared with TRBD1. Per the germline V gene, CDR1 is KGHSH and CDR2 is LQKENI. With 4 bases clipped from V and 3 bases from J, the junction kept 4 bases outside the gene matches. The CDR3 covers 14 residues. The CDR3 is CASSLETGGYEQYF. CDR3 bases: TGTGCCAGCTCACTAGAGACAGGGGGCTACGAGCAGTACTTC.

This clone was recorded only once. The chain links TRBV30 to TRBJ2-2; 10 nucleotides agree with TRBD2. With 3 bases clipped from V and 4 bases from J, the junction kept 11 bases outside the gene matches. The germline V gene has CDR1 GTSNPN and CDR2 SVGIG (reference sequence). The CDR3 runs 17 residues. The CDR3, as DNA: TGTGCCTGGAGGAGGGGTAGCGGGGGGCCCTCCACCGGGGAGCTGTTTTTT. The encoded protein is CAWRRGSGGPSTGELFF.

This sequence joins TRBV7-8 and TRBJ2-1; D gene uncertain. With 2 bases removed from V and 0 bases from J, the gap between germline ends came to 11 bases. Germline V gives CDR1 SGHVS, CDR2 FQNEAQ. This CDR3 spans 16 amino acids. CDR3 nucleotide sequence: TGTGCCAGCAGCTTATCGGCCTACAGCTCCTACAATGAGCAGTTCTTC. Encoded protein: CASSLSAYSSYNEQFF.

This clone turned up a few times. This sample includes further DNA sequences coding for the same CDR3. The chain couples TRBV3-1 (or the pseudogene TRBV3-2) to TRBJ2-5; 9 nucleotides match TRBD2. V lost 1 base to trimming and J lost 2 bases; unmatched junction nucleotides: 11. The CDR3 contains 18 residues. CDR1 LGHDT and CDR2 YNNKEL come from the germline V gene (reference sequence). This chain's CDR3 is CASSQGLAVGGGQETQYF. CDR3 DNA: TGTGCCAGCAGCCAAGGACTAGCGGTCGGGGGGGGTCAAGAGACCCAGTACTTC.

This CDR3 reads CASSERVYPYEQYF. DNA of the CDR3: TGTGCCAGCAGTGAACGCGTCTACCCCTACGAGCAGTACTTC. The rearrangement uses TRBV6-1 and TRBJ2-7; D not resolved. Trimming pared 2 bases from V and 2 bases from J, leaving 10 bases between. CDR1 MNHNS and CDR2 SASEGT come from the germline V gene. The CDR3 runs to 14 residues.

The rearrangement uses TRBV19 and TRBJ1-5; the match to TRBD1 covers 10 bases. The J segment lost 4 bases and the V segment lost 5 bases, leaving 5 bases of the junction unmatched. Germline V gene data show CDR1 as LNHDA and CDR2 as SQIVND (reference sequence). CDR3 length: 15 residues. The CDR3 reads CASSFGQGGNQPQHF. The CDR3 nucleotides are TGTGCCAGTAGTTTCGGACAGGGGGGGAATCAGCCCCAGCATTTT. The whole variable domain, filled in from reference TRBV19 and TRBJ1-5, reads DGGITQSPKYLFRKEGQNVTLSCEQNLNHDAMYWYRQDPGQGLRLIYYSQIVNDFQKGDIAEGYSVSREKKESFPLTVTSAQKNPTAFYLCASSFGQGGNQPQHFGDGTRLSIL.

CDR3: CASSGNFRGATDTQYF. CDR3 DNA: TGTGCCAGCAGCGGAAACTTCCGGGGGGCCACAGATACGCAGTATTTT. This rearrangement joins TRBV9 to TRBJ2-3, with a weak D call TRBD2 (7 bases). This CDR3 contains 16 residues. V lost 3 bases, J lost 2 bases, and 16 bases lay in between. Germline loops: CDR1 SGDLS, CDR2 YYNGEE.

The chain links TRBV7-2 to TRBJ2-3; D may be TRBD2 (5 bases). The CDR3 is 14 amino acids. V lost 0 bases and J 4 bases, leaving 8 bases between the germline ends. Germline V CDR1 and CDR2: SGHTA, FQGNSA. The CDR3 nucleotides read TGTGCCAGCAGCTTAGCAATAGCGCCAGATACGCAGTATTTT. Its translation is CASSLAIAPDTQYF. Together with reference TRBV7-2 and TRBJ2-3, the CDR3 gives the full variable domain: GAGVSQSPSNKVTEKGKDVELRCDPISGHTALYWYRQSLGQGLEFLIYFQGNSAPDKSGLPSDRFSAERTGGSVSTLTIQRTQQEDSAVYLCASSLAIAPDTQYFGPGTRLTVL.

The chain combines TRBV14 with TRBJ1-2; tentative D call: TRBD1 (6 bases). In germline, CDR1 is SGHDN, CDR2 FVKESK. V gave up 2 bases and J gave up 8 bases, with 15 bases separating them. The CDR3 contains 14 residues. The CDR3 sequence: CASSQRRAGVGYTF. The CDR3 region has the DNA TGTGCCAGCAGCCAAAGGCGGGCAGGGGTCGGCTACACCTTC.

Here the CDR3 DNA reads TGTGCCAGCAGCTGGGGACTAGCGGGGGGTGGTGAGACCCAGTACTTC. This codes for CASSWGLAGGGETQYF. This chain uses TRBV7-8 with TRBJ2-5; 15 bases align to TRBD2. Trimming at V came to 4 bases and at J to 5 bases, leaving 5 bases not matched to a gene. CDR1 is SGHVS, CDR2 FQNEAQ, per germline. The CDR3 has 16 residues.

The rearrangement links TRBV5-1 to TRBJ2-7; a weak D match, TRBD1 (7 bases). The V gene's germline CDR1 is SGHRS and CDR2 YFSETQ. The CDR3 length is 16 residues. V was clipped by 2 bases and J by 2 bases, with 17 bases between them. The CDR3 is CASSFRAGQLTYEQYF. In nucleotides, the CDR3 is TGCGCCAGCAGCTTCCGCGCGGGACAGCTAACCTACGAGCAGTACTTC.

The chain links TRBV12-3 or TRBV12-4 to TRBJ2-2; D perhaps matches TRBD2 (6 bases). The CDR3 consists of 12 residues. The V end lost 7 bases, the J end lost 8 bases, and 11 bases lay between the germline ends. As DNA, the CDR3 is TGTGCCAGCACCCCCGGAGGGGGGGAGCTGTTTTTT. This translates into CASTPGGGELFF.

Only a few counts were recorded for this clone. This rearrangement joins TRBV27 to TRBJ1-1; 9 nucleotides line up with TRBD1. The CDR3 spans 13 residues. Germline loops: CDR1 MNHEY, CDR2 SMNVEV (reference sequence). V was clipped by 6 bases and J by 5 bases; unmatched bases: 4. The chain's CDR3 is CASSHRGPTEAFF. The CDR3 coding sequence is TGTGCCAGCAGCCACAGGGGGCCTACTGAAGCTTTCTTT.

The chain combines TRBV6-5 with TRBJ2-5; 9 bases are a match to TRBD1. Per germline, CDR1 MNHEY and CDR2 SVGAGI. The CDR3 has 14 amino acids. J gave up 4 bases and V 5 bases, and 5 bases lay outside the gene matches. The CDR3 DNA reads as TGTGCCAGCAGTCGGACAGGGGTGGGAGAGACCCAGTACTTC. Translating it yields CASSRTGVGETQYF.

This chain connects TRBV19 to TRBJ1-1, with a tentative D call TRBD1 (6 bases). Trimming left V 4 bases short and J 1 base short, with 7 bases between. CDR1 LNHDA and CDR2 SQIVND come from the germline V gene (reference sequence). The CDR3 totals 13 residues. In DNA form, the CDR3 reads TGTGCCAGTAGTAAGGGACAGAACACTGAAGCTTTCTTT. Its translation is CASSKGQNTEAFF.

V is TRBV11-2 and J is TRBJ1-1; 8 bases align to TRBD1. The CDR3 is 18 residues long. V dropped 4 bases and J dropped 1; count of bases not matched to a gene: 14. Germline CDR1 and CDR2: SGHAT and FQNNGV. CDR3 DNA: TGTGCCAGCAGCTCCCGGGACAGGTTCCTAATAGGGAACACTGAAGCTTTCTTT. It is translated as CASSSRDRFLIGNTEAFF.

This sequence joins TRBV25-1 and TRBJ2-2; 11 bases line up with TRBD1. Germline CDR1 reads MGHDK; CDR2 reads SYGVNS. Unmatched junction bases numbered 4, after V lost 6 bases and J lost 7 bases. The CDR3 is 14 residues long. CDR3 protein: CASRGQGGHGELFF. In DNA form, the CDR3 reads TGTGCCAGCAGGGGACAGGGGGGACACGGGGAGCTGTTTTTT.

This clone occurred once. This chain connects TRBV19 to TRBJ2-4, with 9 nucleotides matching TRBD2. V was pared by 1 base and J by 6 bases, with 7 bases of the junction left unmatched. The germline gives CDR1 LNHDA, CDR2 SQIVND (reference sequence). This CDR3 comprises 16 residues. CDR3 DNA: TGTGCCAGTAGTATAGCCGCGGGGGGGATCCGAAACATTCAGTACTTC. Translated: CASSIAAGGIRNIQYF.

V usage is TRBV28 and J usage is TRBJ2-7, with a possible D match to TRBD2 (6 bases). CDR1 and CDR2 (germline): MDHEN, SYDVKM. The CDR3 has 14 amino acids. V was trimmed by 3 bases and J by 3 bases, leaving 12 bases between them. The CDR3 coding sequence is TGTGCCAGCAGTTTGGACACGGGGGTCTACGAGCAGTACTTC. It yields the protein CASSLDTGVYEQYF.

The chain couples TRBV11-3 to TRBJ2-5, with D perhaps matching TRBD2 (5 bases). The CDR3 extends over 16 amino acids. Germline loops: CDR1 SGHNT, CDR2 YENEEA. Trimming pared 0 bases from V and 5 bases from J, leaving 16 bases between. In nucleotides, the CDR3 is TGTGCCAGCAGCTTAGATTGGCTGGGTTCGGGGGAGACCCAGTACTTC. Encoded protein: CASSLDWLGSGETQYF. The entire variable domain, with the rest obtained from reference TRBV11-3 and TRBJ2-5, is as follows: EAGVVQSPRYKIIEKKQPVAFWCNPISGHNTLYWYLQNLGQGPELLIRYENEEAVDDSQLPKDRFSAERLKGVDSTLKIQPAELGDSAVYLCASSLDWLGSGETQYFGPGTRLLVL.